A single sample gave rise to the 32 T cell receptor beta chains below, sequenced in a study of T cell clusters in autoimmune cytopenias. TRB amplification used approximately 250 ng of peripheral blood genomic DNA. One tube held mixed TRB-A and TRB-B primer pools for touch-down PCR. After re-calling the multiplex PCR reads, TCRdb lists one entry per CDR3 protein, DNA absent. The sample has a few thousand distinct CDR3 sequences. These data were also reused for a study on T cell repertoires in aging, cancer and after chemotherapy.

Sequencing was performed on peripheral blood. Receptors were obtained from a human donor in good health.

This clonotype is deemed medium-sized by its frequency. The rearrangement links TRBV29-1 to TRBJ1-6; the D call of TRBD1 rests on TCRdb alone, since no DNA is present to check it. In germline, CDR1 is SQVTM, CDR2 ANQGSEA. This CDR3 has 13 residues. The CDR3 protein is CSGRDGYNSPLHF.

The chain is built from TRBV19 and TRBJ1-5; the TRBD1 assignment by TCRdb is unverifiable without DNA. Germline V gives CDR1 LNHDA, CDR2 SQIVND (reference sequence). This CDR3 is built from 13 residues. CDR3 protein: CASRIAGDQPQHF.

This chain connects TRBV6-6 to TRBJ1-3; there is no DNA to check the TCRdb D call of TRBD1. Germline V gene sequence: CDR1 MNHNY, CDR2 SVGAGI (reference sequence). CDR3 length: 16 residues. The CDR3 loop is CASSQRQGASGNTIYF.

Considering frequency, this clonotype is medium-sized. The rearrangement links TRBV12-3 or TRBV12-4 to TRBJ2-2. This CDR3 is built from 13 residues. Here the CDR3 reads CASSKLHTGELFF.

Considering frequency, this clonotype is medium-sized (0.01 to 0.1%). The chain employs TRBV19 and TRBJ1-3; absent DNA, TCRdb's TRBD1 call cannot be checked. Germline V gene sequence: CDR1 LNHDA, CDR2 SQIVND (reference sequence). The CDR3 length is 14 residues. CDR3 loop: CASQRGGPGNTIYF. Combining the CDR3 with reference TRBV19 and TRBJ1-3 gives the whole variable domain DGGITQSPKYLFRKEGQNVTLSCEQNLNHDAMYWYRQDPGQGLRLIYYSQIVNDFQKGDIAEGYSVSREKKESFPLTVTSAQKNPTAFYLCASQRGGPGNTIYFGEGSWLTVV.

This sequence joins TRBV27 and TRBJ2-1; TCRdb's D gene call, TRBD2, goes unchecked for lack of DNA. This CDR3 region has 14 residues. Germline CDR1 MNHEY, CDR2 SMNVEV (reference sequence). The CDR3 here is CASKSAGGGYEQFF.

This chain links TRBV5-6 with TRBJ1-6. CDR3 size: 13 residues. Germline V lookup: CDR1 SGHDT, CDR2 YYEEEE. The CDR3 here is CASSLPYNSPLHF.

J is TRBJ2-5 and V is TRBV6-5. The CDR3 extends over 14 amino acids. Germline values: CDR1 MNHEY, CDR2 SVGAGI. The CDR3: CASSYSTTRPTQYF.

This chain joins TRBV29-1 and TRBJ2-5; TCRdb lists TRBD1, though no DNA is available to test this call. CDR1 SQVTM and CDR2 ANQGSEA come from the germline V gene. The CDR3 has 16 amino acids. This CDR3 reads CSVFLPGQGPAETQYF. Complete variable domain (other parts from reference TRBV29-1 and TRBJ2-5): SAVISQKPSRDICQRGTSLTIQCQVDSQVTMMFWYRQQPGQSLTLIATANQGSEATYESGFVIDKFPISRPNLTFSTLTVSNMSPEDSSIYLCSVFLPGQGPAETQYFGPGTRLLVL.

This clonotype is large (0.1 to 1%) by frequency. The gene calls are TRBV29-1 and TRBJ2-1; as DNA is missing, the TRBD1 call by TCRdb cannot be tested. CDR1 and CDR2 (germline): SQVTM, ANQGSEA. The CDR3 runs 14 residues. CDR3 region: CSASQGMRVNEQFF.

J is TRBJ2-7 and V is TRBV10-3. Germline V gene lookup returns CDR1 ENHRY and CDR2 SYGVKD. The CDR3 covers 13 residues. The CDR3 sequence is CAISESEAAEQYF.

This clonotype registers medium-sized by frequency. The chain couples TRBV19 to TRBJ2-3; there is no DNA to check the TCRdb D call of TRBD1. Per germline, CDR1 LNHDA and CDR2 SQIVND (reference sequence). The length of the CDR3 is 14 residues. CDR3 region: CASSPGPGTDTQYF.

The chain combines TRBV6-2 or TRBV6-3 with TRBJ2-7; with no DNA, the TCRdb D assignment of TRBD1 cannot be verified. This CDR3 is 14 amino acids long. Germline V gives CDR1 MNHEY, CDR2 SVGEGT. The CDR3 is CASQLGTGSYEQYF.

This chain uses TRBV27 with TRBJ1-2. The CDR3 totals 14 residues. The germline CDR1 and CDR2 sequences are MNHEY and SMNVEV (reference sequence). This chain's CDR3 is CASSRTGAGGGYTF.

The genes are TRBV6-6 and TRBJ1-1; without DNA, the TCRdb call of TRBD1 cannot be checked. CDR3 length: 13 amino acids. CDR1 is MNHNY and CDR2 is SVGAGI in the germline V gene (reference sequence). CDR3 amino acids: CASSRTGDTEAFF.

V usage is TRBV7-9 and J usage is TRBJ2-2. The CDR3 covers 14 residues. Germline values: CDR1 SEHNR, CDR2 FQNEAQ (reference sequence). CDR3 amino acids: CASEKTSRTGELFF. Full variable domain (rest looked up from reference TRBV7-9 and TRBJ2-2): DTGVSQNPRHKITKRGQNVTFRCDPISEHNRLYWYRQTLGQGPEFLTYFQNEAQLEKSRLLSDRFSAERPKGSFSTLEIQRTEQGDSAMYLCASEKTSRTGELFFGEGSRLTVL.

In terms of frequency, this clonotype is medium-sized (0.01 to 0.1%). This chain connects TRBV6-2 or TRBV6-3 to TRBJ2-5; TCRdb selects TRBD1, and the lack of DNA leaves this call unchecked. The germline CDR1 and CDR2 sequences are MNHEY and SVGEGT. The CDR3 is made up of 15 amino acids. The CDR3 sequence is CASSSGGAFQETQYF.

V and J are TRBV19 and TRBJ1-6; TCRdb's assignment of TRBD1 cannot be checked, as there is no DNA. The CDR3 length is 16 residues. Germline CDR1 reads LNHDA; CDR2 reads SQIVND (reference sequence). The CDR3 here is CASSGGTGGFGSPLHF.

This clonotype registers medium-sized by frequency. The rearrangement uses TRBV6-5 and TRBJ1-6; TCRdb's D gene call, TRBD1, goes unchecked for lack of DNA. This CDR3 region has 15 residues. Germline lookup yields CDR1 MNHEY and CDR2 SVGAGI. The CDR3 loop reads CASSRTGTGASPLHF.

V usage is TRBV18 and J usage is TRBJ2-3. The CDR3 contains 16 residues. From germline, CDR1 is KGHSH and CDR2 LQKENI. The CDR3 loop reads CASSLLGGTRTDTQYF.

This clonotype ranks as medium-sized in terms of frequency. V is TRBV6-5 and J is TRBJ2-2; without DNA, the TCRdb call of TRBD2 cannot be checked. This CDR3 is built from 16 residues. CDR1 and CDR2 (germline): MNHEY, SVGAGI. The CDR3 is CASSSQGTAHTGELFF.

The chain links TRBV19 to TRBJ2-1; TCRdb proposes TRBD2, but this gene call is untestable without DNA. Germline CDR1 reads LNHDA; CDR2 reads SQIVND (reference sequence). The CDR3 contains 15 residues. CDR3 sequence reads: CASSLAGGAYNEQFF.

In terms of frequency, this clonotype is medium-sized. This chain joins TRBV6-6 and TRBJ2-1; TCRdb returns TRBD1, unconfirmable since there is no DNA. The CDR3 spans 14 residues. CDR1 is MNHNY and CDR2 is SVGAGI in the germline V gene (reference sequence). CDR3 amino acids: CASTSAGQGNEQFF.

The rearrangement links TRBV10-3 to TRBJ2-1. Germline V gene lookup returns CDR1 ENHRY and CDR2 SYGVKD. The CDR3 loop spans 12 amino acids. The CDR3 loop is CAIQEGVDEQFF.

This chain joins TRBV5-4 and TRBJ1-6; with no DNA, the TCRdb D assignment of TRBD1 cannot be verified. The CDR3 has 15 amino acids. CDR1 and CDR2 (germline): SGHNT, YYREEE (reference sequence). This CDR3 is CASSLTGTGGSPLHF. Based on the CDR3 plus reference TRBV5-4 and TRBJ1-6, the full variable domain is ETGVTQSPTHLIKTRGQQVTLRCSSQSGHNTVSWYQQALGQGPQFIFQYYREEENGRGNFPPRFSGLQFPNYSSELNVNALELDDSALYLCASSLTGTGGSPLHFGNGTRLTVT.

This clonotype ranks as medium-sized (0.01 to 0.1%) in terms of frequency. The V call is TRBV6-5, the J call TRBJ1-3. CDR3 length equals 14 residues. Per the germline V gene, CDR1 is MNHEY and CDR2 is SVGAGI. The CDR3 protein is CASGWLDSGNTIYF.

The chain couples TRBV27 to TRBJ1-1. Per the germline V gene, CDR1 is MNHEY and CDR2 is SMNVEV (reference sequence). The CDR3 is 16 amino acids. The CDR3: CASSLRGGEDDTEAFF.

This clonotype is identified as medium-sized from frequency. The CDR3 loop is CAWGYTDTQYF. The chain is built from TRBV30 and TRBJ2-3. The CDR3 has 11 amino acids. The germline V gene encodes CDR1 GTSNPN and CDR2 SVGIG (reference sequence).

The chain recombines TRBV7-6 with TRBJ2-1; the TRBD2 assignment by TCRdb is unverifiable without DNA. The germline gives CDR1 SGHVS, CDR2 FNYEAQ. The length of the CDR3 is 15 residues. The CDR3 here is CASSTRTSGNNEQFF.

CDR3 sequence reads: CASSLARTSGVGETQYF. The genes are TRBV5-1 and TRBJ2-5; as DNA is missing, the TRBD2 call by TCRdb cannot be tested. Germline lookup yields CDR1 SGHRS and CDR2 YFSETQ. There are 17 residues in the CDR3.

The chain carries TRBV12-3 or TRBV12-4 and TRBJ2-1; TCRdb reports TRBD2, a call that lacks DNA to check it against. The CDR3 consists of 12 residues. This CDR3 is CASSLGGGGSFF.

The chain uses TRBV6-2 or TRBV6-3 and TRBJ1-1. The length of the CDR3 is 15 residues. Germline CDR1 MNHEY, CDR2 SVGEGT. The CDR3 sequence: CASSYSSSSNTEAFF.